Each of the 10 T cell receptor beta chains below was sequenced from the same sample in a study of blood T cell repertoires in COVID-19. Produced via immunoSEQ multiplex PCR; TCRdb's table is partial and in-frame only. The data show 210,000 or so clones, 90% seen once. The specimen was peripheral blood. These receptors were obtained from a young man with COVID-19, enrolled during active disease.

A single count supports this clone. The chain carries TRBV11-3 and TRBJ1-3; D is possibly TRBD1 (6 bases). The germline V gene has CDR1 SGHNT and CDR2 YENEEA. CDR3 length equals 13 residues. V was pared by 5 bases and J by 4 bases, with 9 bases between. CDR3 nucleotide sequence: TGTGCCAGCAGCCTGGACAGCGGAAACACCATATATTTT. Translated, it gives CASSLDSGNTIYF.

This clone was detected a few times. The chain uses TRBV11-1 and TRBJ1-1; maybe TRBD1 (6 bases). Germline CDR1 and CDR2: SGHAT and FQDESV (reference sequence). The CDR3 runs 14 residues. V lost 5 bases and J lost 1, with 11 bases in between. The CDR3 spells CASSHSGENTEAFF. The CDR3 DNA reads TGTGCCAGCAGCCATTCAGGGGAGAACACTGAAGCTTTCTTT.

This clone was observed a single time. The chain recombines TRBV7-8 with TRBJ2-2, with 7 bases aligning to TRBD2. Germline V gives CDR1 SGHVS, CDR2 FQNEAQ. The CDR3 runs to 14 residues. Trimming took 5 bases from V and 5 from J; bases not matched to a gene: 5. The CDR3 is CASSLGGGTGELFF. The DNA of the CDR3 is TGTGCCAGCAGCCTAGGCGGGGGAACCGGGGAGCTGTTTTTT.

The rearrangement uses TRBV28 and TRBJ1-1, with a tentative D call TRBD1 (5 bases). Trimming took off 1 base at V and 4 bases at J, with 10 bases between the two ends. Germline lookup yields CDR1 MDHEN and CDR2 SYDVKM. The CDR3 contains 14 residues. The CDR3 region is CASSLSRVSTEAFF. As DNA, the CDR3 is TGTGCCAGCAGTTTATCCAGGGTGTCCACTGAAGCTTTCTTT.

The V gene is TRBV18, the J gene TRBJ2-3, with D perhaps matching TRBD2 (5 bases). The V and J ends lost 2 bases and 5 bases respectively, with 11 bases between them. The CDR3 loop spans 14 amino acids. Looked up from germline, CDR1 is KGHSH and CDR2 is LQKENI. For the CDR3, the DNA is TGTGCCAGCTCACCAAGGGCGGGCCTAGATACGCAGTATTTT. Its protein is CASSPRAGLDTQYF.

The chain employs TRBV29-1 and TRBJ2-3; 8 bases agree with TRBD1. With V trimmed by 3 bases and J by 1 base, 6 bases remained unmatched. This CDR3 is 15 amino acids long. Germline-derived CDR1 and CDR2 are SQVTM and ANQGSEA. The DNA of the CDR3 is TGCAGCGTTGATTTGGACAGGGCCCGCACAGATACGCAGTATTTT. Amino acids: CSVDLDRARTDTQYF.

Comment on this clone: Other nucleotide sequences in the sample specify the same CDR3. The chain is built from TRBV11-2 and TRBJ2-7; no firm D call. Germline lookup yields CDR1 SGHAT and CDR2 FQNNGV. The V gene lost 1 base and the J gene lost 1 base, with 5 bases spanning the gap. The CDR3 loop spans 13 amino acids. The CDR3 sequence: CASSLGGSYEQYF. The CDR3 nucleotides read TGTGCCAGCAGCTTAGGCGGTTCCTACGAGCAGTACTTC.

This clone was observed once. The J gene is TRBJ2-1, the V gene TRBV7-3; 8 positions agree with TRBD2. Germline V lookup: CDR1 SGHTA, CDR2 FQGTGA. V lost 1 base, J lost 6 bases, and 8 bases stayed unmatched. The CDR3 is made up of 16 amino acids. The CDR3 DNA reads as TGTGCCAGCAGCTTAAACACGGGACTAGGGGGCAATGAGCAGTTCTTC. It codes for CASSLNTGLGGNEQFF.

The chain uses TRBV6-2 or TRBV6-3 and TRBJ2-1, with D perhaps TRBD2 (6 bases). This CDR3 region has 15 residues. Trimming took 5 bases from V and 2 from J, leaving 13 bases between them. CDR1 MNHEY and CDR2 SVGEGT come from the germline V gene. The CDR3 sequence: CASSNDAGPYNEQFF. The CDR3 nucleotides are TGTGCCAGCAGTAACGATGCGGGACCCTACAATGAGCAGTTCTTC.

The chain has TRBV24-1 and TRBJ2-1; 12 bases line up with TRBD2. V shed 0 bases, J shed 5 bases, and the junction held 4 bases outside the gene matches. From germline, CDR1 is KGHDR and CDR2 SFDVKD. This CDR3 region has 17 residues. The CDR3 protein is CATSDLRSSGRDNEQFF. CDR3 nucleotide sequence: TGTGCCACCAGTGATTTGCGTTCTAGCGGGAGGGACAATGAGCAGTTCTTC.